This is a list of T cell receptor beta chains from one sample in a study of blood T cell repertoires in COVID-19. Produced via immunoSEQ multiplex PCR; TCRdb's table is partial and in-frame only. Altogether 20,000 to 25,000 clones are present, roughly nine tenths being singletons, with the ten largest covering around 25%. Sequencing input: peripheral blood. The receptors were sampled from a human donor with active COVID-19. The donor label of this sample is uncertain. Each CDR3 is given with its conserved first and last residue. The D gene is left open where the match is weak. Only some rows state a clone size, as once, few, many or a class for expanded clones.

d_gene: TRBD1; v_gene: TRBV5-1; abundance: once; j_gene: TRBJ2-1; CDR3nt: TGCGCCAGCAGCCTAAGACAGGGCTACAATGAGCAGTTCTTC; CDR3aa: CASSLRQGYNEQFF
d_gene: TRBD1; v_gene: TRBV19; abundance: -; j_gene: TRBJ2-7; CDR3nt: TGTGCCAGCAGACAGGGAAATCTTGGCTCCTACGAGCAGTACTTC; CDR3aa: CASRQGNLGSYEQYF
d_gene: TRBD1; v_gene: TRBV7-8; abundance: -; j_gene: TRBJ1-2; CDR3nt: TGTGCCAGCAGCTTAGGGACAGGGCCAACCGCTAACTATGGCTACACCTTC; CDR3aa: CASSLGTGPTANYGYTF
d_gene: -; v_gene: TRBV5-4; abundance: -; j_gene: TRBJ2-2; CDR3nt: TGTGCCAGCAGCTCCGCATCGGGCACCGGGGAGCTGTTTTTT; CDR3aa: CASSSASGTGELFF
d_gene: TRBD1; v_gene: TRBV3-1/TRBV3-2; abundance: -; j_gene: TRBJ1-1; CDR3nt: TGTGCCAGCAGCCAGGAATTACCCCTAACAGGGGAGGACACTGAAGCTTTCTTT; CDR3aa: CASSQELPLTGEDTEAFF
d_gene: -; v_gene: TRBV10-3; abundance: -; j_gene: TRBJ2-7; CDR3nt: TGTGCCATAGGACTAATACGCTACGAGCAGTACTTC; CDR3aa: CAIGLIRYEQYF
d_gene: -; v_gene: TRBV5-5; abundance: once; j_gene: TRBJ1-1; CDR3nt: TGTGCCAGCAGCCTTACAGCACTGGGTTGGGACACTGAAGCTTTCTTT; CDR3aa: CASSLTALGWDTEAFF
d_gene: TRBD2; v_gene: TRBV5-1; abundance: -; j_gene: TRBJ2-1; CDR3nt: TGCGCCAGCAGCTCCCCCGGACTAGCGGGCTACAATGAGCAGTTCTTC; CDR3aa: CASSSPGLAGYNEQFF
d_gene: TRBD2; v_gene: TRBV11-3; abundance: -; j_gene: TRBJ2-5; CDR3nt: TGTGCCAGCAGCGGTCGACTAGCGGGAGGGCGGGAGACCCAGTACTTC; CDR3aa: CASSGRLAGGRETQYF
d_gene: -; v_gene: TRBV6-5; abundance: -; j_gene: TRBJ1-6; CDR3nt: TGTGCCAGCAGGACAGAGCTTTCCTATAATTCACCCCTCCACTTT; CDR3aa: CASRTELSYNSPLHF
d_gene: -; v_gene: TRBV7-3; abundance: -; j_gene: TRBJ2-3; CDR3nt: TGTGCCAGCAGCTCCGCTAGGGGTACGCAGTATTTT; CDR3aa: CASSSARGTQYF
d_gene: TRBD1; v_gene: TRBV2; abundance: -; j_gene: TRBJ2-7; CDR3nt: TGTGCCAGCAGCTCGACAGGGAAGTGGAACTTC; CDR3aa: CASSSTGKWNF
d_gene: -; v_gene: TRBV19; abundance: -; j_gene: TRBJ2-3; CDR3nt: TGTGCCAGTCGCCCCCGAGGTAGCACAGATACGCAGTATTTT; CDR3aa: CASRPRGSTDTQYF
d_gene: TRBD1; v_gene: TRBV7-9; abundance: -; j_gene: TRBJ1-6; CDR3nt: TGTGCCAGCAGCAGAACCGGGACAGGGGCCAATTCACCCCTCCACTTT; CDR3aa: CASSRTGTGANSPLHF
d_gene: -; v_gene: TRBV7-2; abundance: once; j_gene: TRBJ2-5; CDR3nt: TGTGCCAGCAGCTTTCCGGGGGAGACCCAGTACTTC; CDR3aa: CASSFPGETQYF
d_gene: -; v_gene: TRBV13; abundance: -; j_gene: TRBJ2-7; CDR3nt: TGTGCCAGCAGCTATAGCGCTAGGGCCTACGAGCAGTACTTC; CDR3aa: CASSYSARAYEQYF
d_gene: -; v_gene: TRBV19; abundance: -; j_gene: TRBJ1-1; CDR3nt: TGTGCCAGTAGTATTTACATGAACACTGAAGCTTTCTTT; CDR3aa: CASSIYMNTEAFF
d_gene: -; v_gene: TRBV5-1; abundance: once; j_gene: TRBJ1-2; CDR3nt: TGCGCCAGCAGCTTGGTCGGGGAGACGGATGGCTACACCTTC; CDR3aa: CASSLVGETDGYTF
d_gene: -; v_gene: TRBV28; abundance: -; j_gene: TRBJ2-5; CDR3nt: TGTGCCAGCAGTGGACTGCTCGGACACCAAGAGACCCAGTACTTC; CDR3aa: CASSGLLGHQETQYF
d_gene: TRBD1; v_gene: TRBV19; abundance: -; j_gene: TRBJ2-3; CDR3nt: TGTGCCACTCGGGGGCAGGGACAGGGCACAGATACGCAGTATTTT; CDR3aa: CATRGQGQGTDTQYF
d_gene: TRBD1; v_gene: TRBV7-9; abundance: -; j_gene: TRBJ1-6; CDR3nt: TGTGCCAGCGGGACAGAAAATTCACCCCTCCACTTT; CDR3aa: CASGTENSPLHF
d_gene: -; v_gene: TRBV9; abundance: -; j_gene: TRBJ2-2; CDR3nt: TGTGCCAGCAGCGTAGGCTTAGCGGCGAACACCGGGGAGCTGTTTTTT; CDR3aa: CASSVGLAANTGELFF
d_gene: -; v_gene: TRBV6-5; abundance: -; j_gene: TRBJ1-6; CDR3nt: TGTGCCAGCAGTTACTTCGGGAGCTCACCCCTCCACTTT; CDR3aa: CASSYFGSSPLHF